Included here is one T cell receptor beta chain sequence, with context. Preparation of TCR beta libraries was done by quantitative 5'-RACE with molecular barcodes. From the 5' RACE reads, TCRdb called clonotypes with MiXCR, one entry per CDR3 protein. The data show 200,000 to 250,000 distinct CDR3 sequences, with about 10% seen just once and approximately 6.6% held by the top ten. These data come from a study of CD8 T cells in ankylosing spondylitis. V shed 6 bases and J shed 5 bases, with 13 bases lying between them. The CDR3 loop spans 14 amino acids. From germline, CDR1 is SGHTA and CDR2 FQGTGA. The receptor was derived from a male donor with ankylosing spondylitis or in good health (not recorded which). The rearrangement links TRBV7-3 to TRBJ2-2; D is possibly TRBD2 (6 bases). Sample: blood, either unsorted or a sorted T cell fraction (not recorded which). CDR3: CASRPGGSTGELFF. CDR3 nucleotides: TGTGCCAGCAGGCCCGGGGGTTCAACCGGGGAGCTGTTTTTT.